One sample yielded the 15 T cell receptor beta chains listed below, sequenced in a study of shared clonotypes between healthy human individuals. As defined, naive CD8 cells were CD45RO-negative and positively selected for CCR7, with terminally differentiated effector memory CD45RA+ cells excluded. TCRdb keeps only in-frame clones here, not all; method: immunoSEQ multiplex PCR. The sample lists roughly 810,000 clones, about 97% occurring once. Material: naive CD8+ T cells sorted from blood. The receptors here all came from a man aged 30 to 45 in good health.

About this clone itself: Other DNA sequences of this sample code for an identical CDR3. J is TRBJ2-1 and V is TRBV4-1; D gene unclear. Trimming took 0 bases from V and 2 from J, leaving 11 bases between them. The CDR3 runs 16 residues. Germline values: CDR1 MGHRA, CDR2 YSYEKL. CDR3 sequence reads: CASSQDPGSTYNEQFF. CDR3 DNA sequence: TGCGCCAGCAGCCAAGATCCAGGTTCAACCTACAATGAGCAGTTCTTC.

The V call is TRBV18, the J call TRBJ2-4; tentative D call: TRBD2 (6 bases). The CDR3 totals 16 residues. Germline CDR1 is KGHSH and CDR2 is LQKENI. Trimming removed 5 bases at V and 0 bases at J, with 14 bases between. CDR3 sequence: CASSGTSVTAKNIQYF. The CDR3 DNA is TGTGCCAGCTCAGGGACTTCAGTTACAGCCAAAAACATTCAGTACTTC.

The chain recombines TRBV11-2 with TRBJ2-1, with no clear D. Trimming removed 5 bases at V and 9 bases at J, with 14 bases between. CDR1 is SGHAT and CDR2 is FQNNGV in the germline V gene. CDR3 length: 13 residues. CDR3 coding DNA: TGTGCCAGCAGCACTTGGACCTTTTCTGAGCAGTTCTTC. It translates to CASSTWTFSEQFF. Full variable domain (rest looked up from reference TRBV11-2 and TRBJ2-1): EAGVAQSPRYKIIEKRQSVAFWCNPISGHATLYWYQQILGQGPKLLIQFQNNGVVDDSQLPKDRFSAERLKGVDSTLKIQPAKLEDSAVYLCASSTWTFSEQFFGPGTRLTVL.

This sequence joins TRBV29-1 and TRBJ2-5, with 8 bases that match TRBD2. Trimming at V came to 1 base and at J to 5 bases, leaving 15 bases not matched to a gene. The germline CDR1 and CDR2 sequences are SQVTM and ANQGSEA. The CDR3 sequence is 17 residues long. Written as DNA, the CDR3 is TGCAGCGTTGAAGGGTCAGTCGGGAGGGTTGGTAGTGAGACCCAGTACTTC. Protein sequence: CSVEGSVGRVGSETQYF.

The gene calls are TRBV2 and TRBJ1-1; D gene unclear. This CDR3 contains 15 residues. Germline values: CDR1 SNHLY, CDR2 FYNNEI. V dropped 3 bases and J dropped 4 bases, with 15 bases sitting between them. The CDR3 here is CASSEVPGIGTEAFF. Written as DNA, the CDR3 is TGTGCCAGCAGTGAGGTTCCGGGGATCGGCACTGAAGCTTTCTTT. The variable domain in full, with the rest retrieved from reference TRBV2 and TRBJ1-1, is EPEVTQTPSHQVTQMGQEVILRCVPISNHLYFYWYRQILGQKVEFLVSFYNNEISEKSEIFDDQFSVERPDGSNFTLKIRSTKLEDSAMYFCASSEVPGIGTEAFFGQGTRLTVV.

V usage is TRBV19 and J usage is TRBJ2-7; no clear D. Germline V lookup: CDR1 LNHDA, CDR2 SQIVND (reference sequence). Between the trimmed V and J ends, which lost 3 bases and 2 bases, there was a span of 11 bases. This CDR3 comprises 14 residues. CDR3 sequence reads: CASSIRLSPYEQYF. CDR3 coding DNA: TGTGCCAGTAGTATCAGGTTATCACCCTACGAGCAGTACTTC.

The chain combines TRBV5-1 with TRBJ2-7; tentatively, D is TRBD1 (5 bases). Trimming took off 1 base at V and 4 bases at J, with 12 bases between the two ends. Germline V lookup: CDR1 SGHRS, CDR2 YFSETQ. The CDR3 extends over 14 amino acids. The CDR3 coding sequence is TGCGCCAGCAGCTTGTGGGGCCCCGGTTACGAGCAGTACTTC. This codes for CASSLWGPGYEQYF.

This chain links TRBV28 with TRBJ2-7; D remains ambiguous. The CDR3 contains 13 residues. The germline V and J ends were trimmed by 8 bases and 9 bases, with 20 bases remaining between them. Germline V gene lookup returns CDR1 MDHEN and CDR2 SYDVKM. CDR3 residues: CASGTLRTSVQYF. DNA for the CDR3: TGTGCCAGCGGCACACTTCGAACCTCCGTGCAGTACTTC.

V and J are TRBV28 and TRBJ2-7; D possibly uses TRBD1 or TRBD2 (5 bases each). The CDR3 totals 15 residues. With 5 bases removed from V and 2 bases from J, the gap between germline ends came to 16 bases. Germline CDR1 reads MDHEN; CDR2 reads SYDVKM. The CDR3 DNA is TGTGCCAGCAGTCCCACGGGGCTAGGGACCTACGAGCAGTACTTC. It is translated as CASSPTGLGTYEQYF. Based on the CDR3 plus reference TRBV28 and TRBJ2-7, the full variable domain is DVKVTQSSRYLVKRTGEKVFLECVQDMDHENMFWYRQDPGLGLRLIYFSYDVKMKEKGDIPEGYSVSREKKERFSLILESASTNQTSMYLCASSPTGLGTYEQYFGPGTRLTVT.

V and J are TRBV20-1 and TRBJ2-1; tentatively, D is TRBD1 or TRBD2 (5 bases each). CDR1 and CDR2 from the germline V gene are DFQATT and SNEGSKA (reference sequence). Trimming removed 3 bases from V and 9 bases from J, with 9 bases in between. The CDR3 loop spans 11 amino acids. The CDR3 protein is CSARLRGEQFF. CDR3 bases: TGCAGTGCTAGGTTGAGGGGTGAGCAGTTCTTC.

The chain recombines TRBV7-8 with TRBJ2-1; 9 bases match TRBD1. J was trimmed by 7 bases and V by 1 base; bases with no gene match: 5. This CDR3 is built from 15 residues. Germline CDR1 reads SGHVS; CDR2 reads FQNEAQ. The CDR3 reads CASSLVGTGRNEQFF. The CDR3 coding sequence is TGTGCCAGCAGCTTAGTTGGGACAGGGAGGAATGAGCAGTTCTTC.

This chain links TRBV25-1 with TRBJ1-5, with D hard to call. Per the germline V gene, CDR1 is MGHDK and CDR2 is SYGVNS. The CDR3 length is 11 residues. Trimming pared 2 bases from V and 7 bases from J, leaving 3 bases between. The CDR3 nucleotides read TGTGCCAGCAGTGAAAACCAGCCCCAGCATTTT. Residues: CASSENQPQHF.

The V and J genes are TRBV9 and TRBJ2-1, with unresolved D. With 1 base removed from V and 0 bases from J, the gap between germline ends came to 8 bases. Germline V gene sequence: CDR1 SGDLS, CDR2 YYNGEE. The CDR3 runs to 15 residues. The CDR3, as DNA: TGTGCCAGCAGCGTAAAGGCGAGCTCCTACAATGAGCAGTTCTTC. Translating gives CASSVKASSYNEQFF. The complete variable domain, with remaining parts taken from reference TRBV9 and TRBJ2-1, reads DSGVTQTPKHLITATGQRVTLRCSPRSGDLSVYWYQQSLDQGLQFLIQYYNGEERAKGNILERFSAQQFPDLHSELNLSSLELGDSALYFCASSVKASSYNEQFFGPGTRLTVL.

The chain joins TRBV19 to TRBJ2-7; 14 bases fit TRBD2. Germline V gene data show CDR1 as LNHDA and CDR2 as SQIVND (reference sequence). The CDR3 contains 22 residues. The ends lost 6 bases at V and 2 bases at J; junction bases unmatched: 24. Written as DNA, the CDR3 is TGTGCCAGTAGCCCTTTTTGGACAGGACAGGGACTAGCGGGAGTTTCGACCTACGAGCAGTACTTC. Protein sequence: CASSPFWTGQGLAGVSTYEQYF.

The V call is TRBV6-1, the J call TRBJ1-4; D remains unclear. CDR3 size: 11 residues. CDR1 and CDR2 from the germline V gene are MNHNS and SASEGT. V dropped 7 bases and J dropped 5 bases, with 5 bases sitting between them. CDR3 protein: CASKRNEKLFF. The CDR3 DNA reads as TGTGCCAGCAAAAGGAATGAAAAACTGTTTTTT.